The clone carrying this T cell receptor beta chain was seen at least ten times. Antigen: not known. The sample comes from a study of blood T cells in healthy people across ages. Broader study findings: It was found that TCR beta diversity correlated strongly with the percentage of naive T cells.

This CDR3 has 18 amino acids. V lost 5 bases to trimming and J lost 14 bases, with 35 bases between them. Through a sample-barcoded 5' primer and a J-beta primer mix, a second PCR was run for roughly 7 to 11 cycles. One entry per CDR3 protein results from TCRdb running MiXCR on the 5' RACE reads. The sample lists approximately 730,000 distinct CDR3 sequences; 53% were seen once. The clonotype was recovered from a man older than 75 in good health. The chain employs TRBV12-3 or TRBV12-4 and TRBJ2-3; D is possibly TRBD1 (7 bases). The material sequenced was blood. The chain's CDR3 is CASSPLRRAAGRDRYAYF. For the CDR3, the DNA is TGTGCCAGCAGTCCGTTGCGCCGGGCCGCAGGGCGGGACAGATACGCGTATTTT.